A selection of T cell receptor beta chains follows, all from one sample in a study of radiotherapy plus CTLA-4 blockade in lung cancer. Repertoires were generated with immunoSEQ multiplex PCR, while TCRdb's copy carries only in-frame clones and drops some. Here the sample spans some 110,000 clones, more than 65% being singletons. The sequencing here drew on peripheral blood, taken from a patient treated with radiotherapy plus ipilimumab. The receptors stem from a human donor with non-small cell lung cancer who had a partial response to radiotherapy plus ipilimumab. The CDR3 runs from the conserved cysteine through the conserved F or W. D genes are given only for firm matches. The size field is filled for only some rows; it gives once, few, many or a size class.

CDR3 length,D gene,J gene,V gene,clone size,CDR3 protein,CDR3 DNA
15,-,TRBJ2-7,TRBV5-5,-,CASSLGQTPLDEQYF,TGTGCCAGCAGCTTGGGGCAAACCCCCCTTGACGAGCAGTACTTC
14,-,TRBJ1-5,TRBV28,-,CASSLGGDNQPQHF,TGTGCCAGCAGTTTAGGAGGGGACAATCAGCCCCAGCATTTT
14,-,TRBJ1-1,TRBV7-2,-,CASSPTRGKAEAFF,TGTGCCAGCAGCCCTACCCGGGGGAAAGCTGAAGCTTTCTTT
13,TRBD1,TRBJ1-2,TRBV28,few,CASFDRGKLGYTF,TGTGCCAGCTTCGACAGGGGGAAGCTTGGCTACACCTTC
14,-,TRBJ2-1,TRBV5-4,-,CAATDETTYNEQFF,TGTGCCGCCACAGACGAGACGACGTACAATGAGCAGTTCTTC
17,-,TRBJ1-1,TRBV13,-,CASSLVFGGRTNTEAFF,TGTGCCAGCAGCTTAGTATTCGGGGGACGGACAAACACTGAAGCTTTCTTT
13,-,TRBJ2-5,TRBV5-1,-,CASSSPGQETQYF,TGCGCCAGCAGCTCGCCGGGCCAAGAGACCCAGTACTTC
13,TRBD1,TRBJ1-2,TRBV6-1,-,CASRDRGRGGYTF,TGTGCCAGCAGGGACAGGGGGCGCGGGGGCTACACCTTC
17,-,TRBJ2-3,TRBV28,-,CASSLAAGGGRGFAQYF,TGTGCCAGCAGTTTAGCCGCCGGGGGTGGGAGGGGGTTTGCGCAGTATTTT
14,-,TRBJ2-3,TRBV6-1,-,CASSEAGGTDTQYF,TGTGCCAGCAGTGAGGCCGGAGGCACAGATACGCAGTATTTT